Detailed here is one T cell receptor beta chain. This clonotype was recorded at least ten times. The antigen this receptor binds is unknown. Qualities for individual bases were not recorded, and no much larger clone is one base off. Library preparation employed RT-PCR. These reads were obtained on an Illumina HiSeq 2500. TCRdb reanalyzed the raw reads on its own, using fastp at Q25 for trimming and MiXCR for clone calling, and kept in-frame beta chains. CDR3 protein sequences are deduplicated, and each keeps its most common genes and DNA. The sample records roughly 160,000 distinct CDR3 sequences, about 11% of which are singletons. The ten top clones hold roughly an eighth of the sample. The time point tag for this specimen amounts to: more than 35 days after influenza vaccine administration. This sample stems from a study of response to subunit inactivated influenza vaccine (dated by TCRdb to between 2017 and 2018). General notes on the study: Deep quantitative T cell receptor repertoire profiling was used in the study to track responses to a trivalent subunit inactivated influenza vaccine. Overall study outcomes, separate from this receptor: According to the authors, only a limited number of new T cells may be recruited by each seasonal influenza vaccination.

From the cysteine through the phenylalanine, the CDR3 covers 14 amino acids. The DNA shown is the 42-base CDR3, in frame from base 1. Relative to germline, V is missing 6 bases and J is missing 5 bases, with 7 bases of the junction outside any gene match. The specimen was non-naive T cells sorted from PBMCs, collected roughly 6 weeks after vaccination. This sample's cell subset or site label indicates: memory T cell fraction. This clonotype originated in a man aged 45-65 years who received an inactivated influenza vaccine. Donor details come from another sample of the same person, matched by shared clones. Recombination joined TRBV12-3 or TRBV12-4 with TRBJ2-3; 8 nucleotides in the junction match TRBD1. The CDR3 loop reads CASRRTGSGDTQYF. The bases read TGTGCCAGCAGGCGGACAGGGTCGGGAGATACGCAGTATTTT.